This note documents a single T cell receptor (beta chain) sequence. Its antigen remains unknown. The method was immunoSEQ multiplex PCR; TCRdb's version includes in-frame clones alone and lacks a portion of them. The sample has a few thousand clones, 55% to 80% seen once. This specimen belongs to a study of CD8 T cell repertoires and HIV-1 epitope variants. Background on the study: T cells were stimulated with Twenty-five Gag and Nef peptides separately. Epitopes were three Gag families plus Nef HW9 and YT9. IL-2, IL-7 and IL-15 were added on days 3 and 7 of approximately 11-day cultures. 1M T cells were kept uncultured as a baseline.

Trimming took off 7 bases at V and 2 bases at J, with 14 bases between the two ends. CDR3 size: 15 residues. CDR1 and CDR2 from the germline V gene are MNHNY and SVGAGI (reference sequence). The clonotype originates from a male donor with HIV. The sequenced sample was cultured CD8+ T cells derived from PBMCs. The J gene is TRBJ1-4, the V gene TRBV6-6; D possibly corresponds to TRBD1 (5 bases). Here the CDR3 reads CASTHWGGTNEKLFF. Here the CDR3 DNA reads TGTGCCAGCACCCACTGGGGGGGGACTAATGAAAAACTGTTTTTT.